This T cell receptor beta chain was sequenced for a study of cytomegalovirus exposure and HLA in healthy donors (dated by TCRdb to about 2017). A note on the overall study: The 550 to 750 repertoires of the first cohort and the 95 to 150 validation repertoires were produced on the same platform, according to a later analysis. Besides the first cohort of 666 subjects, a separate validation cohort made up of around 120 different subjects was used. To predict cytomegalovirus infection status, the study brought together high-throughput TCR immunosequencing, statistical association of individual TCRs with disease status, and machine learning. The study aimed to test whether cataloging public T cell receptors could reveal signatures of past pathogen exposure.

What the authors observed across the whole study: The classifier was reported to diagnose cytomegalovirus status with high specificity and sensitivity in both the original cohort and the validation cohort. A later analysis had no HLA typing for the validation cohort, so co-occurrence there was scored across all 110 or so repertoires. A later analysis found that TCRs clustered in the first cohort also tended to co-occur in the roughly 120 validation repertoires, with roughly 95% of cluster scores above 0. Three of the identified cytomegalovirus-associated TCR beta chains were confirmed in vitro to be specific for cytomegalovirus antigens. Most TCR sequences were seen in very few donors, while some public TCRs were found in many individuals. The authors suggested that the approach could potentially be generalized to other disease states and immunological phenotypes. A total of 164 TCR beta chains were listed by the study as associated with cytomegalovirus.

The donors were included in the validation cohort of roughly 120 subjects, a group kept apart from the roughly 680-subject first cohort. A remark on this clone: The antigen it binds to is not known. Per-base qualities were not stored, and no clone one base away is much larger.

Library preparation used the immunoSEQ multiplex PCR assay. On the authors' methods: To diagnose cytomegalovirus status from the catalog of TCR beta chain sequences, a statistical classification framework was built. The immuneACCESS repertoire file appears here via TCRdb, limited to in-frame rearrangements. These files lack a portion of the clones; in checked studies, under half of the deficit traces to unresolved V genes, and the cause of the others is not known. From that table come the V and J calls and clone size; the DNA was used to work out D and trimming. This sample holds some 110,000 clones; around 86% were observed only once. The leading ten clones occupy under 5% of the sample. Based on the germline V gene, the CDR1 and CDR2 sequences are SGHDN and FVKESK. V is cut by 1 base and J by 4 bases, and the space between the germline ends is 11 bases. From the cysteine through the phenylalanine, the CDR3 covers 15 amino acids. The sequence is cut down to CDR3 DNA, 45 bases in frame from base 1.

The clonotype comes from a young man in good health and CMV-seronegative. The sample was PBMCs. Recombination connected TRBV14 to TRBJ2-4, with TRBD2 perhaps the D gene, on 6 matching bases. CDR3 protein: CASSQAGAAKNIQYF. In nucleotide form, the sequence is TGTGCCAGCAGCCAAGCGGGAGCAGCGAAAAACATTCAGTACTTC.